A single sample gave rise to the 31 T cell receptor beta chains below, sequenced in a study of shared clonotypes between healthy human individuals. TCRdb's copy holds only in-frame clones and misses some; the assay was immunoSEQ multiplex PCR. The data show some 1 million clones, roughly 75% seen once. Sequencing used memory CD4+ T cells sorted from blood. Subset meaning: CD45RA-negative fraction. These receptors were taken from a man aged 18 to 29 in good health.

This clone was seen a handful of times. The chain recombines TRBV18 with TRBJ1-3, with D hard to call. This CDR3 spans 16 amino acids. CDR1 and CDR2 from the germline V gene are KGHSH and LQKENI. The V and J ends lost 6 bases and 0 bases respectively, with 15 bases between them. CDR3 coding DNA: TGTGCCAGCTCGAAGACGGGAACAGACTCTGGAAACACCATATATTTT. It is translated as CASSKTGTDSGNTIYF.

There are many counts of this clone. The chain has TRBV30 and TRBJ1-5; tentative D call: TRBD1 (5 bases). Trimming stripped 1 base from V and 0 bases from J, with 13 bases between. The CDR3 loop spans 16 amino acids. Germline CDR1 reads GTSNPN; CDR2 reads SVGIG (reference sequence). CDR3 DNA sequence: TGTGCCTGGAGTGCTCGAGACAGTTATAGCAATCAGCCCCAGCATTTT. Translation: CAWSARDSYSNQPQHF.

The chain links TRBV6-5 to TRBJ2-7; TRBD1 agrees at 10 bases. CDR1 and CDR2 (germline): MNHEY, SVGAGI. The CDR3 extends over 13 amino acids. V shed 6 bases, J shed 3 bases, and the junction held 2 bases outside the gene matches. This CDR3 reads CASRGTGVYEQYF. DNA of the CDR3: TGTGCCAGCAGGGGGACAGGGGTCTACGAGCAGTACTTC.

Regarding this clone: The identical CDR3 is also encoded by other nucleotide sequences in the sample. The chain links TRBV9 to TRBJ2-5; 9 bases agree with TRBD1. Germline CDR1 is SGDLS and CDR2 is YYNGEE. The junction had 3 bases not matched to a gene; V was cut back by 2 bases and J by 4 bases. The CDR3 length is 14 residues. As DNA, the CDR3 is TGTGCCAGCAGCGTCTCGACAGGGGGAGAGACCCAGTACTTC. It is translated as CASSVSTGGETQYF.

In the case of this clone: Since a far larger clone is one base different, this is likely a read error. This chain connects TRBV11-2 to TRBJ2-7, with 12 positions matching TRBD2. V trimming: 4 bases; J trimming: 3 bases; junction bases outside the gene matches: 4. Germline lookup yields CDR1 SGHAT and CDR2 FQNNGV. The CDR3 is 15 residues long. The CDR3 loop is CASSSRTSGNYEQYF. The CDR3 DNA follows: TGTGCCAGCAGCTCCCGGACTAGCGGGAACTACGAGCAGTACTTC. The whole variable domain, remainder taken from reference TRBV11-2 and TRBJ2-7, is EAGVAQSPRYKIIEKRQSVAFWCNPISGHATLYWYQQILGQGPKLLIQFQNNGVVDDSQLPKDRFSAERLKGVDSTLKIQPAKLEDSAVYLCASSSRTSGNYEQYFGPGTRLTVT.

The J gene is TRBJ1-5, the V gene TRBV28, with 9 bases fitting TRBD1. The CDR3 is 16 residues long. Trimming at V came to 5 bases and at J to 5 bases, leaving 10 bases not matched to a gene. Germline lookup yields CDR1 MDHEN and CDR2 SYDVKM. The CDR3 DNA reads TGTGCCAGCAGTGAAACGGGACAGGGACCGCATCAGCCCCAGCATTTT. Translated, it gives CASSETGQGPHQPQHF.

V and J are TRBV6-6 and TRBJ2-7, with TRBD1 matching over 7 bases. The J segment lost 0 bases and the V segment lost 6 bases, leaving 5 bases of the junction unmatched. The CDR3 sequence is 14 residues long. Germline assignment: CDR1 MNHNY and CDR2 SVGAGI (reference sequence). CDR3 region: CASSHGTASYEQYF. For the CDR3, the DNA is TGTGCCAGCAGCCACGGGACAGCCTCCTACGAGCAGTACTTC.

Notes on this clone: The same CDR3 arises from other DNA sequences in this sample as well. This chain joins TRBV18 and TRBJ2-7; D gene unclear. This CDR3 has 11 residues. The germline V gene encodes CDR1 KGHSH and CDR2 LQKENI. The germline V and J ends were trimmed by 3 bases and 3 bases, with 3 bases remaining between them. The CDR3 nucleotides are TGTGCCAGCTCACCTGGCTACGAGCAGTACTTC. This gives the protein CASSPGYEQYF.

This sequence joins TRBV5-1 and TRBJ2-3; D is possibly TRBD2 (6 bases). Germline CDR1 and CDR2: SGHRS and YFSETQ. This CDR3 has 15 residues. V was cut by 1 base and J by 2 bases, with 11 bases left in between. The CDR3 sequence: CASSLSLAPTDTQYF. The CDR3, as DNA: TGCGCCAGCAGCTTGAGTCTAGCGCCCACAGATACGCAGTATTTT.

The V gene is TRBV7-9, the J gene TRBJ1-4; tentative D call: TRBD1 (5 bases). Per the germline V gene, CDR1 is SEHNR and CDR2 is FQNEAQ (reference sequence). The ends were cut back, 5 bases at V and 8 bases at J, with 21 bases in the middle. The CDR3 has 16 residues. CDR3 in DNA: TGTGCCAGCAGCCCTAGCTCACGGGGCCTGGGCGAAAAACTGTTTTTT. Protein: CASSPSSRGLGEKLFF.

This chain links TRBV30 with TRBJ1-2; D is unresolved. The germline V and J ends were trimmed by 0 bases and 4 bases, with 9 bases remaining between them. CDR1 and CDR2 from the germline V gene are GTSNPN and SVGIG (reference sequence). The CDR3 has 13 residues. Written as DNA, the CDR3 is TGTGCCTGGAGTGTACCAGGAGTCTATGGCTACACCTTC. The encoded protein is CAWSVPGVYGYTF.

Points on this clone: The same CDR3 also results from other DNA sequences found in this sample. The genes are TRBV5-1 and TRBJ2-6; no firm D call. The CDR3 is 16 residues long. V was pared by 0 bases and J by 0 bases, with 7 bases between. CDR1 is SGHRS, CDR2 YFSETQ, per germline. CDR3 residues: CASSLGSSSGANVLTF. The CDR3 coding sequence is TGCGCCAGCAGCTTGGGGTCTAGCTCTGGGGCCAACGTCCTGACTTTC. The entire variable domain, with the rest obtained from reference TRBV5-1 and TRBJ2-6, is as follows: KAGVTQTPRYLIKTRGQQVTLSCSPISGHRSVSWYQQTPGQGLQFLFEYFSETQRNKGNFPGRFSGRQFSNSRSEMNVSTLELGDSALYLCASSLGSSSGANVLTFGAGSRLTVL.

This clone was detected a few times. CDR3 in DNA: TGCGCCAGCAGTGGGGTGGACAGCAGGAACACCGGGGAGCTGTTTTTT. It is translated as CASSGVDSRNTGELFF. The rearrangement uses TRBV10-1 and TRBJ2-2, with D perhaps matching TRBD1 (6 bases). V was trimmed by 4 bases and J by 1 base, leaving 13 bases between them. The CDR3 runs 16 residues. Germline V lookup: CDR1 WNHNN, CDR2 SYGVQD (reference sequence).

Details on this clone: This same CDR3 is encoded by further DNA sequences in the sample. This rearrangement joins TRBV7-9 to TRBJ2-7; D may be TRBD1 (5 bases). The CDR3 spans 13 residues. In germline, CDR1 is SEHNR, CDR2 FQNEAQ (reference sequence). The V end lost 3 bases, the J end lost 4 bases, and 10 bases lay between the germline ends. DNA of the CDR3: TGTGCCAGCAGCTTGGCAGGGCCTTACGAGCAGTACTTC. Protein sequence: CASSLAGPYEQYF.

The V gene is TRBV10-3, the J gene TRBJ2-3, with D uncertain. The V gene's germline CDR1 is ENHRY and CDR2 SYGVKD. Trimming removed 2 bases from V and 2 bases from J, with 5 bases in between. The CDR3 spans 13 residues. Here the CDR3 reads CAISEGLTDTQYF. DNA for the CDR3: TGTGCCATCAGTGAGGGTCTCACAGATACGCAGTATTTT.

The chain couples TRBV6-1 to TRBJ2-7, with TRBD2 identical over 8 bases. CDR3 length: 14 amino acids. The germline V gene has CDR1 MNHNS and CDR2 SASEGT. The junction had 4 bases not matched to a gene; V was cut back by 4 bases and J by 2 bases. The CDR3 region has the DNA TGTGCCAGCAGTGCCCGGGAGGGGACCTACGAGCAGTACTTC. Translating gives CASSAREGTYEQYF.

This clone has more than one count but fewer than ten. The chain employs TRBV5-1 and TRBJ2-2; 8 bases match TRBD1. The V gene's germline CDR1 is SGHRS and CDR2 YFSETQ. The ends lost 8 bases at V and 2 bases at J; junction bases unmatched: 8. The CDR3 totals 15 residues. This chain's CDR3 is CASRQGSLNTGELFF. In DNA, the CDR3 is TGCGCCAGTCGACAGGGGTCGTTAAACACCGGGGAGCTGTTTTTT.

The chain couples TRBV5-4 to TRBJ2-1; 8 bases agree with TRBD2. Germline V gives CDR1 SGHNT, CDR2 YYREEE (reference sequence). This CDR3 spans 16 amino acids. With 1 base clipped from V and 2 bases from J, the junction kept 5 bases outside the gene matches. CDR3 protein: CASSLPTSGAYNEQFF. CDR3 in DNA: TGTGCCAGCAGCTTGCCCACTAGCGGTGCCTACAATGAGCAGTTCTTC.

The chain joins TRBV5-1 to TRBJ2-1; TRBD2 matches at 7 bases. The CDR3 runs to 15 residues. J was trimmed by 7 bases and V by 4 bases; bases with no gene match: 11. Germline CDR1 and CDR2: SGHRS and YFSETQ. The CDR3 bases are TGCGCCAGCAGCGGGAGCGGGGTGGGCTATAATGAGCAGTTCTTC. Protein sequence: CASSGSGVGYNEQFF.

The CDR3 nucleotides read TGTGCCAGCAGCCAGAGGGAGGGGGAGACCCAGTACTTC. Translated: CASSQREGETQYF. This rearrangement joins TRBV7-2 to TRBJ2-5; TRBD2 matches at 7 bases. V was clipped by 5 bases and J by 5 bases; unmatched bases: 5. This CDR3 contains 13 residues. Germline V gene data show CDR1 as SGHTA and CDR2 as FQGNSA.

The J gene is TRBJ2-5, the V gene TRBV19; 10 nucleotides match TRBD1. This CDR3 spans 14 amino acids. The germline CDR1 and CDR2 sequences are LNHDA and SQIVND (reference sequence). Unmatched junction bases numbered 5, after V lost 3 bases and J lost 7 bases. The DNA of the CDR3 is TGTGCCAGTAGTATCTCGGACAGGGGGACGACCCAGTACTTC. Translation gives CASSISDRGTTQYF. The entire variable domain, with the rest obtained from reference TRBV19 and TRBJ2-5, is as follows: DGGITQSPKYLFRKEGQNVTLSCEQNLNHDAMYWYRQDPGQGLRLIYYSQIVNDFQKGDIAEGYSVSREKKESFPLTVTSAQKNPTAFYLCASSISDRGTTQYFGPGTRLLVL.

The V call is TRBV2, the J call TRBJ2-5; 10 positions match TRBD2. With 7 bases clipped from V and 6 bases from J, the junction kept 5 bases outside the gene matches. CDR3 length: 13 residues. Germline V gene lookup returns CDR1 SNHLY and CDR2 FYNNEI. The CDR3: CASIAGGSQTQYF. CDR3 DNA: TGTGCCAGCATAGCGGGGGGATCCCAGACCCAGTACTTC.

The table lists this clone with a few counts. The chain uses TRBV30 and TRBJ1-1; no clear D gene. Germline lookup yields CDR1 GTSNPN and CDR2 SVGIG (reference sequence). The CDR3 extends over 12 amino acids. Trimming left V 0 bases short and J 5 bases short, with 7 bases between. The CDR3 is CAWSVEATEAFF. The CDR3 DNA is TGTGCCTGGAGTGTAGAAGCGACTGAAGCTTTCTTT.

V is TRBV7-2 and J is TRBJ2-1; TRBD1 matches 11 bases. There are 14 residues in the CDR3. The V gene's germline CDR1 is SGHTA and CDR2 FQGNSA. V lost 3 bases, J lost 6 bases, and 1 base stayed unmatched. CDR3 sequence (DNA): TGTGCCAGCAGCTTTGGACAGGGGGCCAATGAGCAGTTCTTC. Translation gives CASSFGQGANEQFF.

The genes are TRBV10-3 and TRBJ1-6, with a weak D call TRBD1 (6 bases). Trimming left V 2 bases short and J 6 bases short, with 17 bases between. The length of the CDR3 is 17 residues. From germline, CDR1 is ENHRY and CDR2 SYGVKD. The CDR3 loop reads CAISEGKGGAGNSPLHF. CDR3 in DNA: TGTGCCATCAGTGAGGGGAAGGGGGGGGCAGGTAATTCACCCCTCCACTTT.

V and J are TRBV5-6 and TRBJ2-1; 9 bases agree with TRBD2. Germline loops: CDR1 SGHDT, CDR2 YYEEEE. The CDR3 covers 17 residues. The trim removed 4 bases at V and 9 bases at J, leaving 17 bases unmatched. In nucleotides, the CDR3 is TGTGCCAGCAGCCCCGGGGGTGTAGCGGGAGCTGTTTCTGAGCAGTTCTTC. It translates to CASSPGGVAGAVSEQFF.

The CDR3: CASSIGPLSTGELFF. The CDR3 coding sequence is TGTGCCAGTAGTATAGGACCCCTGAGTACCGGGGAGCTGTTTTTT. The gene calls are TRBV19 and TRBJ2-2; D unresolved. Per the germline V gene, CDR1 is LNHDA and CDR2 is SQIVND (reference sequence). This CDR3 region has 15 residues. Trimming stripped 1 base from V and 5 bases from J, with 11 bases between.

The chain has TRBV7-3 and TRBJ2-3; 7 bases are a match to TRBD2. The CDR3 is 13 residues long. V lost 6 bases and J lost 5; bases outside the gene matches: 5. In germline, CDR1 is SGHTA, CDR2 FQGTGA. The CDR3, as DNA: TGTGCCAGCAGTTTCGGGGAGGGAGATACGCAGTATTTT. This gives the protein CASSFGEGDTQYF.

The J gene is TRBJ2-3, the V gene TRBV29-1; TRBD2 agrees at 7 bases. The CDR3 spans 11 residues. CDR1 and CDR2 from the germline V gene are SQVTM and ANQGSEA. V trimming: 7 bases; J trimming: 9 bases; junction bases outside the gene matches: 7. The CDR3 is CSAEWRETQYF. In DNA, the CDR3 is TGCAGCGCCGAGTGGCGGGAGACGCAGTATTTT.

The chain carries TRBV10-3 and TRBJ2-3; 7 bases line up with TRBD1. This CDR3 contains 15 residues. Looked up from germline, CDR1 is ENHRY and CDR2 is SYGVKD. Trimming cost V 7 bases and J 1 base; bases outside gene matches: 8. The CDR3, as DNA: TGTGCCATCAACCGACAGGGCTTTGGCACAGATACGCAGTATTTT. Translating it yields CAINRQGFGTDTQYF.

This chain connects TRBV5-8 to TRBJ1-5; D remains ambiguous. Trimming left V 4 bases short and J 2 bases short, with 10 bases between. Per the germline V gene, CDR1 is SGHTS and CDR2 is YDEGEE. This CDR3 spans 14 amino acids. The CDR3 DNA reads as TGTGCCAGCAGCCCGGACGGGGGCAATCAGCCCCAGCATTTT. As protein: CASSPDGGNQPQHF.